This TCR beta chain derives from a study of graft-versus-host responses after intestinal transplantation. Study background: Transplants were multivisceral, liver-intestinal, or isolated intestinal. Regarding the study as a whole: Among circulating GvH clones, peak levels were associated with early post-transplant declines in HvG clones.

Notes on this clone: Antigen: not known.

Sequencing was performed with immunoSEQ multiplex PCR; in TCRdb, only in-frame clones are kept and a portion is missing. The table includes 90,000 to 150,000 clones, approximately 92% detected once. CDR1 and CDR2 (germline): GTSNPN, SVGIG (reference sequence). The V end was cut by 0 bases, the J end by 5 bases, with 13 bases between. This CDR3 has 14 residues. The V and J genes are TRBV30 and TRBJ2-5; a possible D gene is TRBD2 (6 bases). The sequence was collected from a human donor who received an intestinal transplant. The specimen was unstimulated CD4+ T cells sorted from spleen or lymph node cells, collected before intestinal transplant. This CDR3 reads CAWSVPGVRETQYF. In nucleotides, the CDR3 is TGTGCCTGGAGTGTTCCGGGAGTGAGGGAGACCCAGTACTTC.